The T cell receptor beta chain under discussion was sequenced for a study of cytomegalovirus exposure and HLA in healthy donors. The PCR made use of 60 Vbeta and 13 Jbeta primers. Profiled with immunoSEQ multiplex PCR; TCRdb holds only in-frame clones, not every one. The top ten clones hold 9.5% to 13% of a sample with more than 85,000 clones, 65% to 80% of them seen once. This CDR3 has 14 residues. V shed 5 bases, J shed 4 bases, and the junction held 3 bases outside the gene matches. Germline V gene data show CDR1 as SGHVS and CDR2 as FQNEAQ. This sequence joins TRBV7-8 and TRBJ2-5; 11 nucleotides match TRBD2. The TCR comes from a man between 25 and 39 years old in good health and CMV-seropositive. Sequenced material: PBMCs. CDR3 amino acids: CASSLGLAGETQYF. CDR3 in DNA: TGTGCCAGCAGCCTTGGACTAGCGGGAGAGACCCAGTACTTC.